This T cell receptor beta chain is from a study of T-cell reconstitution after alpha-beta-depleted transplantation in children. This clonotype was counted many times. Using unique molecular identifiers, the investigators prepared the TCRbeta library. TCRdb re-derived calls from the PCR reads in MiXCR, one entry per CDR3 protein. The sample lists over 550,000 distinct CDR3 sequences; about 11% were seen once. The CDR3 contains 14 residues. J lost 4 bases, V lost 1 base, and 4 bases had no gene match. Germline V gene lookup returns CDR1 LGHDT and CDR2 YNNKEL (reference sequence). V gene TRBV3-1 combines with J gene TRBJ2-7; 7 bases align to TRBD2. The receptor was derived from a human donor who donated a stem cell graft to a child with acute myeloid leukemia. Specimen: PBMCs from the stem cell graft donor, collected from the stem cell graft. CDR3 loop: CASSQGGRAYEQYF. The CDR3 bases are TGTGCCAGCAGCCAAGGCGGGAGAGCGTACGAGCAGTACTTC.